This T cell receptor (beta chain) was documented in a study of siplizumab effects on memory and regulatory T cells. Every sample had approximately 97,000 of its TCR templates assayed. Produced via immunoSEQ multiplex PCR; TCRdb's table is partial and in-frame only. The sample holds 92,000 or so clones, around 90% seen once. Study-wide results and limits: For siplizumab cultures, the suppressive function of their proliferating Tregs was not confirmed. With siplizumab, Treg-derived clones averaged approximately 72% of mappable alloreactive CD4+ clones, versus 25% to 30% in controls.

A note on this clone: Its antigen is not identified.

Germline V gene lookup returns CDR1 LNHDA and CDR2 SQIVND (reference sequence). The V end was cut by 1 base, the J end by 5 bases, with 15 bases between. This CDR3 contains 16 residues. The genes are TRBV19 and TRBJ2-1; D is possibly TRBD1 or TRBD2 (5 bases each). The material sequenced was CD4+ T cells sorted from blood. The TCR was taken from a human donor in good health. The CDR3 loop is CASSIAGGLTDNEQFF. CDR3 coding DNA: TGTGCCAGTAGTATAGCTGGGGGTCTGACCGACAATGAGCAGTTCTTC. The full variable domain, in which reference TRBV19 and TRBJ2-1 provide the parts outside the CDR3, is DGGITQSPKYLFRKEGQNVTLSCEQNLNHDAMYWYRQDPGQGLRLIYYSQIVNDFQKGDIAEGYSVSREKKESFPLTVTSAQKNPTAFYLCASSIAGGLTDNEQFFGPGTRLTVL.